The present T cell receptor beta chain was sequenced within a study of technical replicates of blood from a handful of donors. Note on this clone: One junction end does not reproduce the germline sequence, and a read error may be involved.

The CDR3 is 13 residues long. Germline V gene data show CDR1 as SGHTA and CDR2 as FQGNSA. Clones were read by immunoSEQ multiplex PCR, and TCRdb kept only the in-frame ones, dropping some. The sample includes around 100,000 clones, 85% to 95% of them seen just once. V and J are TRBV7-2 and TRBJ1-5; 7 bases map to TRBD1. The material sequenced was T cells isolated from PBMCs. The sequence was collected from a human donor in good health. The CDR3 is CASSFYRGQLQHF. DNA of the CDR3: TGTGCCAGCAGCTTCTACAGGGGTCAGCTCCAGCATTTT.